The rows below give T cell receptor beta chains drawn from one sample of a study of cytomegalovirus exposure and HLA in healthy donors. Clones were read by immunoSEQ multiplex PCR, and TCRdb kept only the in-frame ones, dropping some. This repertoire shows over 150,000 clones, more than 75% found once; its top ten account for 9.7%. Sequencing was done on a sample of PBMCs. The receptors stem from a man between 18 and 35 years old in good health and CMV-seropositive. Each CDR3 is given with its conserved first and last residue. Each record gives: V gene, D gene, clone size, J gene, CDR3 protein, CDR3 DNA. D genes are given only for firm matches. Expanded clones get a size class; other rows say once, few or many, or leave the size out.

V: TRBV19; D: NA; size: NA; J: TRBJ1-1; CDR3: CASSIGLGGRAFF; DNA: TGTGCCAGTAGTATAGGACTGGGAGGTAGAGCTTTCTTT
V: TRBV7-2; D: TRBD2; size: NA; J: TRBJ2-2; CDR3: CASSLTSGNTGELFF; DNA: TGTGCCAGCAGCTTAACTAGCGGGAACACCGGGGAGCTGTTTTTT
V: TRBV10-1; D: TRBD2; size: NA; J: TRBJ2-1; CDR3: CASSMGGRADNEQFF; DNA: TGCGCCAGCAGTATGGGCGGGAGGGCCGACAATGAGCAGTTCTTC
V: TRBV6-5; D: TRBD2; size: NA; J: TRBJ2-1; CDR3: CASSPGTRRGNEQFF; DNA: TGTGCCAGCAGCCCCGGGACTAGAAGGGGCAATGAGCAGTTCTTC
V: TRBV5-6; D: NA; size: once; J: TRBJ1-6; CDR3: CASSNRAGNSPLHF; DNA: TGTGCCAGCAGCAACCGGGCGGGGAATTCACCCCTCCACTTT
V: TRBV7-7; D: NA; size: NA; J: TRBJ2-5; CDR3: CASSFTPRLEETQYF; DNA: TGTGCCAGCAGCTTCACCCCGCGACTAGAAGAGACCCAGTACTTC
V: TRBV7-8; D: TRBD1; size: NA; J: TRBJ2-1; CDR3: CASSSTSHRGRDNEQFF; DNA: TGTGCCAGCAGCTCCACCAGTCACAGGGGGCGCGACAATGAGCAGTTCTTC
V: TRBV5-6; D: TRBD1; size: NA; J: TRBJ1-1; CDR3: CASSLLTGGVTEAFF; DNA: TGTGCCAGCAGCCTACTGACAGGGGGCGTCACTGAAGCTTTCTTT
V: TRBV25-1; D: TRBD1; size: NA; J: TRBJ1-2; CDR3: CASSEGLRGQFYEGGYTF; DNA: TGTGCCAGCAGTGAAGGACTTAGGGGGCAGTTCTATGAAGGCGGCTACACCTTC
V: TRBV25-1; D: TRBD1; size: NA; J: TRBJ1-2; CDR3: CASSDPTGSYGYTF; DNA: TGTGCCAGCAGTGACCCGACAGGGAGTTATGGCTACACCTTC
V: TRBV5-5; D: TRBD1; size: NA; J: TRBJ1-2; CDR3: CASSLEWDRSYGYTF; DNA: TGTGCCAGCAGCTTGGAATGGGACAGAAGCTATGGCTACACCTTC
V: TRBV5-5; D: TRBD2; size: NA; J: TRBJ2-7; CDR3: CASSLSQTSSYEQYF; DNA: TGTGCCAGCAGCTTGTCTCAGACTAGCAGTTACGAGCAGTACTTC
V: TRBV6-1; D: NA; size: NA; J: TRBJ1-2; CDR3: CATTVNQGGYGYTF; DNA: TGTGCCACGACCGTGAATCAGGGTGGCTATGGCTACACCTTC
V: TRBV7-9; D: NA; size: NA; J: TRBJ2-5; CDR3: CALEETQYF; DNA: TGTGCTCTAGAAGAGACCCAGTACTTC
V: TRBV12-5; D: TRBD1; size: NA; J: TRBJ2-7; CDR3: CASGSGQGAYEQYF; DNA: TGTGCTAGTGGTTCGGGACAGGGGGCATACGAGCAGTACTTC
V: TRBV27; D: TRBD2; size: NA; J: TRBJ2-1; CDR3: CASSLSHLAGAGGEQFF; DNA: TGTGCCAGCAGTTTATCCCACCTAGCGGGGGCAGGCGGTGAGCAGTTCTTC
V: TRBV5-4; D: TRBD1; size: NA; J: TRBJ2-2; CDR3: CASSSRQGVGGELFF; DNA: TGTGCCAGCAGCTCCCGACAGGGGGTTGGCGGGGAGCTGTTTTTT